The clone carrying this TCR beta chain was detected many times. Its target is not known. The V end was cut by 3 bases, the J end by 6 bases, with 8 bases between. From germline, CDR1 is SQVTM and CDR2 ANQGSEA. CDR3 size: 11 residues. The iRepertoire nested amplicon-rescue multiplex PCR amplified TCR alpha and beta CDR3s from RNA. One-step reverse transcription and amplification started from approximately 100-400 ng of tissue mRNA or PBMC total RNA. TCRdb reprocessed the multiplex PCR reads with MiXCR, giving one entry per CDR3 protein. In the table there are around 180,000 distinct CDR3 sequences, 43% of which are singletons. This entry is derived from a study of glioma-infiltrating T cells. Study-level points and caveats: Above-expected tissue-blood divergence occurred in all gliomas, most in low-grade ones. CDR3 overlap between tissue and blood was very small.

This chain links TRBV29-1 with TRBJ1-1; D ambiguous. This clonotype was sampled from a human donor with low-grade glioma or glioblastoma, undergoing nonglioma brain surgery, or in good health (not recorded which). Sequencing was performed on glioma tissue, nonneoplastic brain tissue, or PBMCs (not recorded which). CDR3 nucleotide sequence: TGCAGCGTTGATGGTTTCGCTGAAGCTTTCTTT. It is translated as CSVDGFAEAFF.